Listed here is a single T cell receptor beta chain. Here immunoSEQ multiplex PCR was the method, and the copy in TCRdb shows in-frame clones only, minus some. The sample yields tens of thousands of clones, around 84% seen once. The sample comes from a study of blood T cell repertoires in COVID-19. Germline loops: CDR1 LGHNA, CDR2 YNFKEQ. V was pared by 3 bases and J by 2 bases, with 3 bases of the junction left unmatched. The length of the CDR3 is 14 residues. This chain uses TRBV4-2 with TRBJ2-7; 8 bases agree with TRBD1. This clonotype was obtained from a human donor in a cohort sampled during active COVID-19. Specimen: peripheral blood. CDR3 in amino acids: CASSHPGQAYEQYF. DNA of the CDR3: TGTGCCAGCAGCCACCCGGGACAGGCCTACGAGCAGTACTTC.